This TCR beta chain was retrieved from a study of blood T cell repertoires in COVID-19. The assay was immunoSEQ multiplex PCR, and TCRdb's table has in-frame clones only and misses some. The data hold a few hundred thousand clones, with 80% to 90% observed a single time. This clone came up once. The sample holds other DNA sequences that translate to the same CDR3. Germline trimming cut 6 bases from V and 7 bases from J; bases unmatched to any gene: 6. CDR3 length: 14 amino acids. Germline CDR1 MNHEY, CDR2 SMNVEV (reference sequence). What was sequenced was PBMCs or T cells enriched from blood (not recorded which). The rearrangement joins TRBV27 to TRBJ2-1; 10 bases line up with TRBD2. This TCR derives from a man aged 18 to 30 who had recovered from COVID-19. Written as DNA, the CDR3 is TGTGCCAGCAGCCTAGCGGGAGCGGATAATGAGCAGTTCTTC. Its protein product is CASSLAGADNEQFF.